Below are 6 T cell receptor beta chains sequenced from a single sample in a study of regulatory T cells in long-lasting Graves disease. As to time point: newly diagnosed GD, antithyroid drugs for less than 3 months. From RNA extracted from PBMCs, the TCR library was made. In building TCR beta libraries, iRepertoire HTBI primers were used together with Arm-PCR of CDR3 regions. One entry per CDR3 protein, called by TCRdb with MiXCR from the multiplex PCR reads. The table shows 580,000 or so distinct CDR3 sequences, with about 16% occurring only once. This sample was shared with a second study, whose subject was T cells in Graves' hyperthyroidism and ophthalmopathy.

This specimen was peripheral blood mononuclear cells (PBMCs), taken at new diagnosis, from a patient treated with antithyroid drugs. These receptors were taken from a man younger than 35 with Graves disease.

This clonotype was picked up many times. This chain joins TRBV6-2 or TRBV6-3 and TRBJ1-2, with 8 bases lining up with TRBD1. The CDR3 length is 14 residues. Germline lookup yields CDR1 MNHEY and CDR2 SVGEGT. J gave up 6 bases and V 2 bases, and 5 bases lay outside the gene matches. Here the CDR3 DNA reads TGTGCCAGCAGTTACCGCGACAGGGGACATGGCTACACCTTC. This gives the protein CASSYRDRGHGYTF.

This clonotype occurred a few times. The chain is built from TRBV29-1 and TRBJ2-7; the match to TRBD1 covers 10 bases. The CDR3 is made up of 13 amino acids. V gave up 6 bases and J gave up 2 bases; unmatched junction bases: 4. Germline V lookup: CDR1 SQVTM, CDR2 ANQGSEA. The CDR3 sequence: CSVFGQGAYEQYF. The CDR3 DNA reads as TGCAGCGTATTTGGACAGGGGGCCTACGAGCAGTACTTC.

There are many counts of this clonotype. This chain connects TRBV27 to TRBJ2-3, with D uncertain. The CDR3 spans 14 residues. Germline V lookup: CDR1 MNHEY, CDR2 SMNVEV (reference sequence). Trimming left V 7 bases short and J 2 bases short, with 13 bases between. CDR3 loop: CASTDRPLTDTQYF. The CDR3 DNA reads TGTGCCAGCACCGACCGGCCCCTCACAGATACGCAGTATTTT.

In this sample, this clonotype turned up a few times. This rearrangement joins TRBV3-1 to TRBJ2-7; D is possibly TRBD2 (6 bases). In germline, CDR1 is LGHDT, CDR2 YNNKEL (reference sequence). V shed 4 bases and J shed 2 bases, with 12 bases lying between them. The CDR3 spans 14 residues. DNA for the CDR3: TGTGCCAGCAGCCTCCGGGGCGGGGCCTACGAGCAGTACTTC. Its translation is CASSLRGGAYEQYF.

In DNA, the CDR3 is TGTGCCAGCAGCATACCCGGGAACAGGCTGAACACTGAAGCTTTCTTT. It specifies CASSIPGNRLNTEAFF. The V call is TRBV7-2, the J call TRBJ1-1, with a possible D match to TRBD1 (5 bases). This CDR3 region has 16 residues. V lost 5 bases to trimming and J lost 0 bases, with 16 bases between them. CDR1 is SGHTA, CDR2 FQGNSA, per germline.

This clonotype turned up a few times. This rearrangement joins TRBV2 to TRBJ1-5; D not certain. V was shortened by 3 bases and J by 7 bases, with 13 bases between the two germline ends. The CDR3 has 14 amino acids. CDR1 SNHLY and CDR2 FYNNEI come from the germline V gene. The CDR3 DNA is TGTGCCAGCAGTGACGGTGGACCGGCACAGCCCCAGCATTTT. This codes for CASSDGGPAQPQHF. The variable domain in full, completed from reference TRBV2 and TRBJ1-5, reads EPEVTQTPSHQVTQMGQEVILRCVPISNHLYFYWYRQILGQKVEFLVSFYNNEISEKSEIFDDQFSVERPDGSNFTLKIRSTKLEDSAMYFCASSDGGPAQPQHFGDGTRLSIL.